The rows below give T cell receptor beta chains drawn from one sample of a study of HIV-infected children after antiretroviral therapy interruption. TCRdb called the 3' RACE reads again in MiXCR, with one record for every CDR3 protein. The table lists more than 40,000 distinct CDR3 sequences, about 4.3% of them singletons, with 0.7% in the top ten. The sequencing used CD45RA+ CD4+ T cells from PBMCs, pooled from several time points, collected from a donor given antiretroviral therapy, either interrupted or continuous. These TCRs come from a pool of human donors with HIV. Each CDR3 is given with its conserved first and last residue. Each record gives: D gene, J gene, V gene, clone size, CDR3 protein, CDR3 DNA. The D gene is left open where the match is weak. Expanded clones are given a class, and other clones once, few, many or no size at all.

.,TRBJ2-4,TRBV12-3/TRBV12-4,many,CASSFSRNIQYF,TGTGCCAGCAGTTTTTCCCGGAACATTCAGTACTTC
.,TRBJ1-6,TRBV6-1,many,CASSDSYNSPLHF,TGTGCCAGCAGCGACAGTTATAATTCACCCCTCCACTTT
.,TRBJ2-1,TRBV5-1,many,CASSSLPDLYNEQFF,TGCGCCAGCAGCTCCTTACCGGACCTCTACAATGAGCAGTTCTTC
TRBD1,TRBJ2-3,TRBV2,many,CASSLRQGRTDTQYF,TGTGCCAGCAGTCTTAGACAGGGGCGCACAGATACGCAGTATTTT
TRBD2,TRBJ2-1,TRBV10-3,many,CAISESAPSGAYNEQFF,TGTGCCATCAGTGAGTCCGCCCCTAGCGGGGCTTACAATGAGCAGTTCTTC
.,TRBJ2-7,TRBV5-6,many,CASSLAGRYEQYF,TGTGCCAGCAGCTTGGCCGGCAGGTACGAGCAGTACTTC
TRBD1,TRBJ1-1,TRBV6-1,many,CASSERATGMNTEAFF,TGTGCCAGCAGTGAACGCGCGACAGGGATGAACACTGAAGCTTTCTTT
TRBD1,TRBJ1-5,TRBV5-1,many,CASSLGGQGVSQPQHF,TGCGCCAGCAGCTTGGGGGGACAGGGGGTTAGTCAGCCCCAGCATTTT
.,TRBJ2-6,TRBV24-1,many,CATSDTARSGANVLTF,TGTGCCACCAGTGATACAGCCCGCTCTGGGGCCAACGTCCTGACTTTC
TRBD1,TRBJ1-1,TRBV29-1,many,CSGTGAANTEAFF,TGCAGCGGGACAGGGGCCGCTAACACTGAAGCTTTCTTT
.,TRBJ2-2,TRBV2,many,CASSRDKPANTGELFF,TGTGCCAGCAGCCGGGACAAACCCGCGAACACCGGGGAGCTGTTTTTT
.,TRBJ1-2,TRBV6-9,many,CASSLTLTDYGYTF,TGTGCCAGCAGCCTTACTTTAACAGACTATGGCTACACCTTC
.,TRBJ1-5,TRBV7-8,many,CASSLAAANQPQHF,TGTGCCAGCAGCTTAGCGGCTGCGAATCAGCCCCAGCATTTT
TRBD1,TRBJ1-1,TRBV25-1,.,CASRGQVRLSRAFF,TGTGCCAGCAGGGGACAGGTTCGGCTTAGTAGGGCTTTCTTT
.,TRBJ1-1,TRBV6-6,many,CASSPQGRATEAFF,TGTGCCAGCAGTCCCCAAGGGAGGGCTACTGAAGCTTTCTTT
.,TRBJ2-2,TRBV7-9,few,CASSSFLTGTGELFF,TGTGCCAGCAGCTCCTTTCTCACCGGCACCGGGGAGCTGTTTTTT
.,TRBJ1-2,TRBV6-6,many,CASRQTGNYGYTF,TGTGCCAGCAGACAAACAGGGAACTATGGCTACACCTTC
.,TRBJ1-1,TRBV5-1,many,CASTVGGQSNTEAFF,TGCGCCAGCACGGTTGGGGGCCAATCGAACACTGAAGCTTTCTTT
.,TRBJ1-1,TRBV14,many,CASSQASTEAFF,TGTGCCAGCAGCCAAGCAAGCACTGAAGCTTTCTTT
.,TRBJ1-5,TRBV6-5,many,CASSTTIGQPQHF,TGTGCCAGCAGCACGACGATCGGTCAGCCCCAGCATTTT
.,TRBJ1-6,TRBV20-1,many,CSALAPPLHF,TGCAGTGCTCTGGCTCCACCCCTCCACTTT
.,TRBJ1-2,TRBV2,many,CASSEAGDVYGYTF,TGTGCCAGCAGTGAAGCAGGGGATGTCTATGGCTACACCTTC
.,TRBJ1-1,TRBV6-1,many,CASSERVYEAFF,TGTGCCAGCAGTGAAAGGGTATATGAAGCTTTCTTT
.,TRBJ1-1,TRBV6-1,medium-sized,CAFGQGPDGAFF,TGTGCCTTCGGGCAGGGGCCAGACGGGGCTTTCTTT
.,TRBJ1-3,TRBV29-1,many,CSVAAESGNTIYF,TGCAGCGTTGCCGCAGAATCTGGAAACACCATATATTTT
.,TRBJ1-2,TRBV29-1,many,CSVGGASGYTF,TGCAGCGTTGGGGGGGCAAGTGGCTACACCTTC
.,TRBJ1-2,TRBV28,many,CASSRQELPGYTF,TGTGCCAGCAGCCGACAGGAGCTGCCTGGCTACACCTTC
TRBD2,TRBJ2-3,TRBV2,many,CASVAGGGETQYF,TGTGCCAGCGTAGCGGGGGGCGGGGAGACGCAGTATTTT
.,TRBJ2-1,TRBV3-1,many,CASSRGGFSETEQFF,TGTGCCAGCAGCCGAGGGGGATTTAGCGAAACCGAGCAGTTCTTC
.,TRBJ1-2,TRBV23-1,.,CARDGYTF,TGCGCCCGAGACGGCTACACCTTC
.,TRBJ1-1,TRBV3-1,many,CASKGPTEAFF,TGTGCCAGTAAGGGTCCGACTGAAGCTTTCTTT
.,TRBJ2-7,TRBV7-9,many,CASSYTGKDYEQYF,TGTGCCAGCAGCTACACCGGGAAGGACTACGAGCAGTACTTC
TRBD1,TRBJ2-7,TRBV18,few,CASSIGQGFNEQYF,TGTGCCAGCTCAATAGGACAGGGATTCAACGAGCAGTACTTC